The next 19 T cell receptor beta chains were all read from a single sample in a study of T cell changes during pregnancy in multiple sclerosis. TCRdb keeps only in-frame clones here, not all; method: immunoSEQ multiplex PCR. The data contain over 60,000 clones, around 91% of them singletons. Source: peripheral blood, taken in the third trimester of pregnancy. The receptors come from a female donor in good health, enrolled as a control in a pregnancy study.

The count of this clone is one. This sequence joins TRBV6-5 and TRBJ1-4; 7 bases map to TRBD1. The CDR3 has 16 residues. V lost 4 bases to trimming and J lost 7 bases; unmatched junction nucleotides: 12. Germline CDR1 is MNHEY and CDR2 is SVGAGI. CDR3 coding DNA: TGTGCCAGCAGTTCGGGTACTAGGGGGCTCGGTGAAAAACTGTTTTTT. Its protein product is CASSSGTRGLGEKLFF.

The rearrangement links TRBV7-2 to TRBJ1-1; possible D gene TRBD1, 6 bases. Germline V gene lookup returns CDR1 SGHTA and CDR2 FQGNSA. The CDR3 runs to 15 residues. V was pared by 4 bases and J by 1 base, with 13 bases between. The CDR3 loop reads CASSSQDRPNTEAFF. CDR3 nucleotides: TGTGCCAGCAGCTCCCAAGACAGGCCGAACACTGAAGCTTTCTTT.

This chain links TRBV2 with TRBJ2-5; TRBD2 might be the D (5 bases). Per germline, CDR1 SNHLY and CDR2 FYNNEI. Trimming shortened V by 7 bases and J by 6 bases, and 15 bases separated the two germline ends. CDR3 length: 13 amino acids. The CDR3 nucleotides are TGTGCCAGCATGAGGGTAACCTCACAGACCCAGTACTTC. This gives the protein CASMRVTSQTQYF.

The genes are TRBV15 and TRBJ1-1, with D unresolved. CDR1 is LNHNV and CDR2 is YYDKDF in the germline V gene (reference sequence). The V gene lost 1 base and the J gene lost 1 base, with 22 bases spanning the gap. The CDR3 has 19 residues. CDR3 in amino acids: CATSRVLVGQNEKNTEAFF. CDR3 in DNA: TGTGCCACCAGCAGAGTACTGGTTGGGCAGAATGAGAAGAACACTGAAGCTTTCTTT.

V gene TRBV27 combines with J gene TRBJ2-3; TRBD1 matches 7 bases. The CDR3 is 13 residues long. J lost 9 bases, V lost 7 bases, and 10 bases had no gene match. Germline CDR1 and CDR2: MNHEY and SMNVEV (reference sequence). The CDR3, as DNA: TGTGCCAGCACATCCAGCGTCAGGGGGACGCAGTATTTT. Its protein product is CASTSSVRGTQYF.

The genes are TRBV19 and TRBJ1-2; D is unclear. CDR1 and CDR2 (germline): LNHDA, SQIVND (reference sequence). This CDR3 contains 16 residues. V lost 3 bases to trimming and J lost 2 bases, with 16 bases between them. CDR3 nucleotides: TGTGCCAGTAGTATTTCGTATCGGGGTGAGAACTATGGCTACACCTTC. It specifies CASSISYRGENYGYTF.

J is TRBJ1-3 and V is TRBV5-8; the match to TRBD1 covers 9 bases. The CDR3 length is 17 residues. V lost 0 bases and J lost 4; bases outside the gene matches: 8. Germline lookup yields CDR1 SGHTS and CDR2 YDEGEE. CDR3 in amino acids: CASSLAGGTGSGNTIYF. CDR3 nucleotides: TGTGCCAGCAGCTTGGCCGGAGGGACAGGGTCCGGAAACACCATATATTTT.

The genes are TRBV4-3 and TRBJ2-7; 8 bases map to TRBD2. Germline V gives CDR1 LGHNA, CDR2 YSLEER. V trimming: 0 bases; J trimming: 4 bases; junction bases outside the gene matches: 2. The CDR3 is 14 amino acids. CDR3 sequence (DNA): TGCGCCAGCAGCCAAGATCAGCGGGAGTACGAGCAGTACTTC. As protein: CASSQDQREYEQYF.

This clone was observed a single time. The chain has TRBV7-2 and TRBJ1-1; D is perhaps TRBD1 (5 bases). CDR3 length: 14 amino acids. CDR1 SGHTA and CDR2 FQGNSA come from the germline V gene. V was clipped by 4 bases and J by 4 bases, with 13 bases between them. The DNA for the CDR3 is TGTGCCAGCAGCTCATTCAGGGTGGCCACTGAAGCTTTCTTT. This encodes CASSSFRVATEAFF.

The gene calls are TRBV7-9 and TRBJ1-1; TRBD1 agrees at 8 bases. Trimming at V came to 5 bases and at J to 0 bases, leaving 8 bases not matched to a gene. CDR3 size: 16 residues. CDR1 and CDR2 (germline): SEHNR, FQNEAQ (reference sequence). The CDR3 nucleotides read TGTGCCAGCAGCCTAGGGACAGGTTACATGAACACTGAAGCTTTCTTT. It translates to CASSLGTGYMNTEAFF.

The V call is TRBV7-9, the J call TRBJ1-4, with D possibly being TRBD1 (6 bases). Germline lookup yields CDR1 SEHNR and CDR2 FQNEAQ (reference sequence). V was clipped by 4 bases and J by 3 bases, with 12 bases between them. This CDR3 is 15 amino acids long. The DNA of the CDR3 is TGTGCCAGCAGCTCGTCACAGGGACCTAATGAAAAACTGTTTTTT. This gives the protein CASSSSQGPNEKLFF.

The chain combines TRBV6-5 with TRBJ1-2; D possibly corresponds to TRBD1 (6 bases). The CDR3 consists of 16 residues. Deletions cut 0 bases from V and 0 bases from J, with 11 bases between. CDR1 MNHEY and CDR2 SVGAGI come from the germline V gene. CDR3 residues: CASSYSRQGTNYGYTF. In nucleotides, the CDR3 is TGTGCCAGCAGTTACTCGCGGCAGGGGACTAACTATGGCTACACCTTC.

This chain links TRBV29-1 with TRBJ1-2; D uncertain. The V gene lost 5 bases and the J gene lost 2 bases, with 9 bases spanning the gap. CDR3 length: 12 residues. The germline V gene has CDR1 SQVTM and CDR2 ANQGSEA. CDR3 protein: CSVPGNNYGYTF. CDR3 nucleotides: TGCAGCGTTCCCGGGAACAACTATGGCTACACCTTC.

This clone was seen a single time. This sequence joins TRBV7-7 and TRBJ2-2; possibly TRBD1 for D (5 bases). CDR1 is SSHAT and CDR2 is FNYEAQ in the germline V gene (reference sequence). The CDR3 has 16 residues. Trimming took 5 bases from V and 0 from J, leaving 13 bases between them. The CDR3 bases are TGTGCCAGCAGCGCTAACAGGTCCCCGAACACCGGGGAGCTGTTTTTT. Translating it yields CASSANRSPNTGELFF.

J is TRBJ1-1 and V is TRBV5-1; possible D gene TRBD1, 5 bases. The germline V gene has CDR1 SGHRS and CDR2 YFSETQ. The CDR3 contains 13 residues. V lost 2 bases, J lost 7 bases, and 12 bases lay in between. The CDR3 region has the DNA TGCGCCAGCAGCTTTTTACAGGACCGTGAAGCTTTCTTT. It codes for CASSFLQDREAFF. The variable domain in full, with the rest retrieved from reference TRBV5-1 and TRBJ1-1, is KAGVTQTPRYLIKTRGQQVTLSCSPISGHRSVSWYQQTPGQGLQFLFEYFSETQRNKGNFPGRFSGRQFSNSRSEMNVSTLELGDSALYLCASSFLQDREAFFGQGTRLTVV.

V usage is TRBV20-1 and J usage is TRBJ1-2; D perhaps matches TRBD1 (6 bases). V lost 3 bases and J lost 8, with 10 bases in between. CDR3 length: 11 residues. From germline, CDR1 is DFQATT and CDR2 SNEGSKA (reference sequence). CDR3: CSASPGGGYTF. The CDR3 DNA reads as TGCAGTGCTAGCCCGGGGGGCGGCTACACCTTC.

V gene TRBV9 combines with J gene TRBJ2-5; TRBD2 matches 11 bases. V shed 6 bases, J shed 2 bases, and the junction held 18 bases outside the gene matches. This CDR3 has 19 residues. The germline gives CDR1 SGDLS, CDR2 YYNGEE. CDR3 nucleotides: TGTGCCAGCACGCCGGGAGAGCTAGCGGGGGGTTATCCGCAAGAGACCCAGTACTTC. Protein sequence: CASTPGELAGGYPQETQYF.

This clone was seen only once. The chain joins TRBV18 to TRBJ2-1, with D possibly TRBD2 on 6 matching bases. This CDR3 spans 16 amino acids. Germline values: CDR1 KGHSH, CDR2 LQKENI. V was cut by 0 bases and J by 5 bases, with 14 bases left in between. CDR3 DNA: TGTGCCAGCTCACCACCGGTGGGAGGAGGGGACAATGAGCAGTTCTTC. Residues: CASSPPVGGGDNEQFF.

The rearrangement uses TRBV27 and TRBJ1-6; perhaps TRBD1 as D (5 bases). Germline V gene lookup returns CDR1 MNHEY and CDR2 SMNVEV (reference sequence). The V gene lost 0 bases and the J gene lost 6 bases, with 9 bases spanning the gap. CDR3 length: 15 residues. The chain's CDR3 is CASSLSRGGNSPLHF. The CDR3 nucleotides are TGTGCCAGCAGTTTATCTAGGGGTGGTAATTCACCCCTCCACTTT.